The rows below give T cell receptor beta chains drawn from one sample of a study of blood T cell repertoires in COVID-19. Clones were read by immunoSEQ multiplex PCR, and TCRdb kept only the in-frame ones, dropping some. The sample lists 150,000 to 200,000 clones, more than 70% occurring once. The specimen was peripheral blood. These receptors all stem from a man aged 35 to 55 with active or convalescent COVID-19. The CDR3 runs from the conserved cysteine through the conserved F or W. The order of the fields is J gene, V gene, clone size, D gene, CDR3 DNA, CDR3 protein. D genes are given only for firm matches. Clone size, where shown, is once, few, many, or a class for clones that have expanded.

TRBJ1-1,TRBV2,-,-,TGTGCCAGCAGATCCGGGGAGGGGAGTATGAACACTGAAGCTTTCTTT,CASRSGEGSMNTEAFF
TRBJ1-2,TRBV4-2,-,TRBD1,TGTGCCAGCAGCCAAGGACAGGGGGCAGTCGGCTACACCTTC,CASSQGQGAVGYTF
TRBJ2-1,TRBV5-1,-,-,TGCGCCAGCAGCGGCGGTCAGGGGAAAGTCAATGAGCAGTTCTTC,CASSGGQGKVNEQFF
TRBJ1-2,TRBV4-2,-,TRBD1,TGTGCCAGCAGCCAAGATCTTGGACAGGCCTATGGCTACACCTTC,CASSQDLGQAYGYTF
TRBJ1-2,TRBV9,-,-,TGTGCCAGCAGCGTAGCCGACGGAGCTAACTATGGCTACACCTTC,CASSVADGANYGYTF
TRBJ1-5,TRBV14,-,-,TGTGCCAGCAGTCCCTCGGGGGGCGGTCAGCCCCAGCATTTT,CASSPSGGGQPQHF
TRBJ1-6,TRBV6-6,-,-,TGTGCCAGCAGCTCCCCCTTTTGGCAGACCTCTAGTTATAATTCACCCCTCCACTTT,CASSSPFWQTSSYNSPLHF
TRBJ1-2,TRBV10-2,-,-,TGCGCCAGCAGTGACTCAGGGTTAAACTATGGCTACACCTTC,CASSDSGLNYGYTF
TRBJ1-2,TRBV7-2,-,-,TGTGCCAGCAGCCTCCAGGGATTGGGCTACACCTTC,CASSLQGLGYTF
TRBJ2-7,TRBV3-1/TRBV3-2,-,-,TGTGCCAGCAGCCAAGGGGGCGCGGGGTCGGCCTACGAGCAGTACTTC,CASSQGGAGSAYEQYF
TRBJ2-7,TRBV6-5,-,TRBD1,TGTGCCAGCAGCCGAGGACAGGGATCGAGCTACGAGCAGTACTTC,CASSRGQGSSYEQYF
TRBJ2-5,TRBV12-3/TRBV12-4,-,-,TGTGCCAGCAGTTTAGGCAGGGGAGAGACCCAGTACTTC,CASSLGRGETQYF
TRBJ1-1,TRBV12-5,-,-,TGTGCTAGTGGAGTGGCAGGGCACACTGAAGCTTTCTTT,CASGVAGHTEAFF
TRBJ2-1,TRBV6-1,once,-,TGTGCCAGCAGTGAGGGGTTCAGGTGGAGGAACAATGAGCAGTTCTTC,CASSEGFRWRNNEQFF
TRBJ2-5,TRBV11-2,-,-,TGTGCCAGCAGCCCCCAGAATCGCTACCAAGAGACCCAGTACTTC,CASSPQNRYQETQYF
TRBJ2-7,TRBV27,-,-,TGTGCCAGCAGTTTATCCTCAGGACAGTGGTTTTACGAGCAGTACTTC,CASSLSSGQWFYEQYF
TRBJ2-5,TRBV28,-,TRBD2,TGTGCCAGCAGTTTAGGGGCTAGCGGGGGGTTTCAAGAGACCCAGTACTTC,CASSLGASGGFQETQYF
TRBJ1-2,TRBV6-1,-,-,TGTGCCAGCAGTGAAAGTATACAGAGTCGTAACTATGGCTACACCTTC,CASSESIQSRNYGYTF
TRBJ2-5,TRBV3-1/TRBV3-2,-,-,TGTGCCAGCAGCCAAGAGGAGGACTACCCCCGGCAGACCCAGTACTTC,CASSQEEDYPRQTQYF
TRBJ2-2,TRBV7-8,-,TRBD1,TGTGCCAGCAGGGCCGGGACAGTGCGTGCCGGGGAGCTGTTTTTT,CASRAGTVRAGELFF
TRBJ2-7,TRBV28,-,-,TGTGCCAGCAGTTTAGGGCAGGTCGAGTACGAGCAGTACTTC,CASSLGQVEYEQYF
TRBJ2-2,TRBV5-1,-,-,TGCGCCAGCAGCTTTACAGGGTCCGCGAACACCGGGGAGCTGTTTTTT,CASSFTGSANTGELFF
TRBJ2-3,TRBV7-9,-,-,TGTGCCAGCAGCGCGTGGATTGGACTTAGCACAGATACGCAGTATTTT,CASSAWIGLSTDTQYF
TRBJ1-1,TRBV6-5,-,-,TGTGCCAGCAGTTACTCGAGAGGAGAAGCTTTCTTT,CASSYSRGEAFF
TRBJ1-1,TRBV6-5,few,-,TGTGCCAGCAGCCTCAAGGGGGAAGGGACTGAAGCTTTCTTT,CASSLKGEGTEAFF
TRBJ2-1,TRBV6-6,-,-,TGTGCCAGCACCCCGATCCGGGTTGCCTCCTACAATGAGCAGTTCTTC,CASTPIRVASYNEQFF
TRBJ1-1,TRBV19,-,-,TGTGCCAGTAGTGTGCGGGATGTGGGTACTGAAGCTTTCTTT,CASSVRDVGTEAFF
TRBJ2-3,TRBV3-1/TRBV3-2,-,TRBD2,TGTGCCAGCAGCCAAGGGCTAGCGGGGGCCACAGATACGCAGTATTTT,CASSQGLAGATDTQYF
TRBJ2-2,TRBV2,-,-,TGTGCCAGCAGGAGGGAGAACGCGAACACCGGGGAGCTGTTTTTT,CASRRENANTGELFF
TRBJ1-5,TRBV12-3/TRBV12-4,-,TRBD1,TGTGCCAGCAGCCGGGACAGGGTAGTTTATTTT,CASSRDRVVYF
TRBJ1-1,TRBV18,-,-,TGTGCCAGCTCACCAAGTAACAGGCCGAACACTGAAGCTTTCTTT,CASSPSNRPNTEAFF
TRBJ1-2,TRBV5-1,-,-,TGCGCCAGCAGCGAGGGGGACATACCTAACTATGGCTACACCTTC,CASSEGDIPNYGYTF
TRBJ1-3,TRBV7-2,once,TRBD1,TGTGCCAGCAGCCCTCAGACAGGGGGCTATGGAAACACCATATATTTT,CASSPQTGGYGNTIYF
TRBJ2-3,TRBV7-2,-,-,TGTGCCAGCAGCTTACGGGGACTTGCCGCCGATACGCAGTATTTT,CASSLRGLAADTQYF
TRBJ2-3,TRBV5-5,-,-,TGTGCCAGCAGCCGCTCTGGGGGGGGCCCCGACACAGATACGCAGTATTTT,CASSRSGGGPDTDTQYF